This T cell receptor beta chain was observed in a study of T cell changes during pregnancy in multiple sclerosis. Germline V gives CDR1 SGHRS, CDR2 YFSETQ. J was trimmed by 3 bases and V by 3 bases; bases with no gene match: 20. This CDR3 spans 19 amino acids. Sequencing was performed with immunoSEQ multiplex PCR; in TCRdb, only in-frame clones are kept and a portion is missing. This table holds 90,000 to 120,000 clones, about 90% found once. The TCR comes from a female donor in good health, enrolled as a control in a pregnancy study. Specimen: peripheral blood, collected in the third trimester of pregnancy. The rearrangement uses TRBV5-1 and TRBJ2-7; 8 bases match TRBD1. CDR3: CASSYSVRGPFLLVYEQYF. Written as DNA, the CDR3 is TGCGCCAGCAGCTATTCCGTCAGGGGGCCATTCCTCCTAGTCTACGAGCAGTACTTC. Supplemented by reference TRBV5-1 and TRBJ2-7, the full variable domain reads KAGVTQTPRYLIKTRGQQVTLSCSPISGHRSVSWYQQTPGQGLQFLFEYFSETQRNKGNFPGRFSGRQFSNSRSEMNVSTLELGDSALYLCASSYSVRGPFLLVYEQYFGPGTRLTVT.